These 24 T cell receptor beta chains originate from one sample sequenced in a study of T-cell reconstitution after alpha-beta-depleted transplantation in children. The authors prepared the TCRbeta library with unique molecular identifiers. TCRdb re-derived calls from the PCR reads in MiXCR, one entry per CDR3 protein. The table shows about 540,000 distinct CDR3 sequences, with roughly a quarter occurring only once. The sequenced sample was PBMCs, obtained before TCRalphabeta/CD19-depleted stem cell transplant. The receptors here all came from a boy less than two years old with Wiskott-Aldrich syndrome, due to receive a stem cell transplant.

This clonotype was picked up a small number of times. V usage is TRBV20-1 and J usage is TRBJ1-3, with TRBD1 as a possible D gene (5 bases). Germline CDR1 is DFQATT and CDR2 is SNEGSKA (reference sequence). V was trimmed by 3 bases and J by 4 bases, leaving 16 bases between them. The CDR3 loop spans 15 amino acids. The CDR3 DNA is TGCAGTGCTAGTCGGGGCCGCGAGGGGGGAAACACCATATATTTT. Its translation: CSASRGREGGNTIYF.

This clonotype was counted a few times. This rearrangement joins TRBV9 to TRBJ2-3, with TRBD1 matching 7 bases. In germline, CDR1 is SGDLS, CDR2 YYNGEE. The CDR3 sequence is 13 residues long. The V gene end was trimmed by 4 bases and the J gene end by 8 bases; junction bases not matched to a gene: 7. In DNA form, the CDR3 reads TGTGCCAGCAGCTCCCAGGGGGTAGCTACGCAGTATTTT. Translated: CASSSQGVATQYF. The complete variable domain, with remaining parts taken from reference TRBV9 and TRBJ2-3, reads DSGVTQTPKHLITATGQRVTLRCSPRSGDLSVYWYQQSLDQGLQFLIQYYNGEERAKGNILERFSAQQFPDLHSELNLSSLELGDSALYFCASSSQGVATQYFGPGTRLTVL.

The V call is TRBV7-2, the J call TRBJ2-3; 7 nucleotides line up with TRBD1. Germline trimming cut 2 bases from V and 1 base from J; bases unmatched to any gene: 9. The CDR3 totals 17 residues. Per germline, CDR1 SGHTA and CDR2 FQGNSA. This CDR3 is CASSLYPTGSGTDTQYF. CDR3 coding DNA: TGTGCCAGCAGCTTATACCCGACAGGGAGCGGCACAGATACGCAGTATTTT.

The gene calls are TRBV7-9 and TRBJ2-7, with D possibly TRBD1 on 6 matching bases. V lost 5 bases, J lost 0 bases, and 20 bases lay in between. This CDR3 comprises 17 residues. Germline-derived CDR1 and CDR2 are SEHNR and FQNEAQ (reference sequence). CDR3 protein: CASSTGTRVGSSYEQYF. CDR3 bases: TGTGCCAGCAGCACAGGGACCCGAGTGGGGAGCTCCTACGAGCAGTACTTC.

The chain recombines TRBV20-1 with TRBJ2-7, with 8 nucleotides matching TRBD1. The V segment lost 0 bases and the J segment 1 base; nucleotides outside the gene matches: 5. The CDR3 contains 15 residues. Germline CDR1 is DFQATT and CDR2 is SNEGSKA (reference sequence). The CDR3 DNA reads TGCAGTGCTAGAGACCCAGGGGGCGCTTCCTACGAGCAGTACTTC. It is translated as CSARDPGGASYEQYF.

This chain connects TRBV20-1 to TRBJ2-1; 7 bases map to TRBD1. V lost 5 bases to trimming and J lost 14 bases; unmatched junction nucleotides: 6. This CDR3 spans 10 amino acids. Germline CDR1 reads DFQATT; CDR2 reads SNEGSKA (reference sequence). The CDR3 nucleotides are TGCAGTGCTCATGACAGGGTGGAGTTCTTC. It translates to CSAHDRVEFF.

This clonotype was counted a few times. The chain links TRBV20-1 to TRBJ2-1; a weak D match, TRBD2 (6 bases). CDR3 length: 15 residues. From germline, CDR1 is DFQATT and CDR2 SNEGSKA (reference sequence). Trimming took 2 bases from V and 3 from J, leaving 14 bases between them. CDR3 DNA sequence: TGCAGTGCTAGACCCCGGGACTCTTACTACAATGAGCAGTTCTTC. Translating gives CSARPRDSYYNEQFF.

The J gene is TRBJ2-1, the V gene TRBV29-1, with a weak D call TRBD1 (5 bases). The CDR3 is 12 amino acids. Trimming took 6 bases from V and 10 from J, leaving 16 bases between them. CDR1 and CDR2 from the germline V gene are SQVTM and ANQGSEA. CDR3 DNA sequence: TGCAGCGTAAATAGGGGTGGACGCGAGCAGTTCTTC. Amino acids: CSVNRGGREQFF.

J is TRBJ2-7 and V is TRBV7-6; 9 nucleotides align to TRBD2. CDR1 is SGHVS and CDR2 is FNYEAQ in the germline V gene. V lost 1 base, J lost 5 bases, and 6 bases stayed unmatched. The CDR3 loop spans 15 amino acids. The CDR3 DNA is TGTGCCAGCAGCTTAGTTGCTAGCGGGAACGACGAGCAGTACTTC. It encodes CASSLVASGNDEQYF. Based on the CDR3 plus reference TRBV7-6 and TRBJ2-7, the full variable domain is GAGVSQSPRYKVTKRGQDVALRCDPISGHVSLYWYRQALGQGPEFLTYFNYEAQQDKSGLPNDRFSAERPEGSISTLTIQRTEQRDSAMYRCASSLVASGNDEQYFGPGTRLTVT.

This clonotype was observed a handful of times. This chain joins TRBV5-1 and TRBJ2-2; D gene unclear. The CDR3 sequence is 14 residues long. Germline V gene sequence: CDR1 SGHRS, CDR2 YFSETQ. Trimming left V 3 bases short and J 4 bases short, with 10 bases between. In nucleotides, the CDR3 is TGCGCCAGCAGCTCTTTAAGAGGCACCGGGGAGCTGTTTTTT. Its protein product is CASSSLRGTGELFF.

The sample holds a few counts of this clonotype. The chain recombines TRBV19 with TRBJ2-7, with 9 nucleotides matching TRBD2. Per germline, CDR1 LNHDA and CDR2 SQIVND (reference sequence). The V segment lost 10 bases and the J segment 2 bases; nucleotides outside the gene matches: 6. This CDR3 spans 13 amino acids. CDR3 loop: CATRAGGPYEQYF. The CDR3 DNA reads as TGTGCCACCCGAGCGGGAGGTCCCTACGAGCAGTACTTC. The full variable domain, with the rest looked up from reference TRBV19 and TRBJ2-7, is DGGITQSPKYLFRKEGQNVTLSCEQNLNHDAMYWYRQDPGQGLRLIYYSQIVNDFQKGDIAEGYSVSREKKESFPLTVTSAQKNPTAFYLCATRAGGPYEQYFGPGTRLTVT.

The V and J genes are TRBV20-1 and TRBJ1-2; 7 positions agree with TRBD1. Germline CDR1 reads DFQATT; CDR2 reads SNEGSKA (reference sequence). Trimming at V came to 1 base and at J to 10 bases, leaving 9 bases not matched to a gene. This CDR3 has 13 amino acids. CDR3 in amino acids: CSARAGGAIDYTF. The DNA for the CDR3 is TGCAGTGCTAGAGCAGGGGGGGCCATCGACTACACCTTC.

The J gene is TRBJ2-1, the V gene TRBV5-6, with TRBD2 matching over 8 bases. Per the germline V gene, CDR1 is SGHDT and CDR2 is YYEEEE. The CDR3 totals 15 residues. V lost 2 bases to trimming and J lost 7 bases; unmatched junction nucleotides: 8. The CDR3 sequence: CASSFRAGVSNEQFF. The CDR3 DNA follows: TGTGCCAGCAGCTTTAGAGCGGGAGTTTCGAATGAGCAGTTCTTC.

J is TRBJ2-7 and V is TRBV5-1; TRBD2 agrees at 8 bases. Germline V lookup: CDR1 SGHRS, CDR2 YFSETQ. The junction had 14 bases not matched to a gene; V was cut back by 5 bases and J by 7 bases. The length of the CDR3 is 15 residues. The CDR3 DNA reads TGCGCCAGCAGTGAATCGGGCGGGAGGAGCGGAGAGCAGTACTTC. This codes for CASSESGGRSGEQYF.

V gene TRBV19 combines with J gene TRBJ1-1; D not resolved. This CDR3 is 14 amino acids long. Per germline, CDR1 LNHDA and CDR2 SQIVND (reference sequence). Trimming took off 1 base at V and 3 bases at J, with 9 bases between the two ends. The DNA of the CDR3 is TGTGCCAGTAGTATAGGAGGCGGGTACACTGAAGCTTTCTTT. Encoded protein: CASSIGGGYTEAFF.

The rearrangement joins TRBV29-1 to TRBJ2-5; 8 nucleotides align to TRBD2. V lost 4 bases, J lost 3 bases, and 22 bases stayed unmatched. This CDR3 has 19 residues. Germline loops: CDR1 SQVTM, CDR2 ANQGSEA. The CDR3: CSVVGDPGRVGWKKETQYF. The CDR3 coding sequence is TGCAGCGTTGTAGGTGACCCCGGGAGGGTCGGCTGGAAAAAAGAGACCCAGTACTTC. The variable domain in full, with the rest retrieved from reference TRBV29-1 and TRBJ2-5, is SAVISQKPSRDICQRGTSLTIQCQVDSQVTMMFWYRQQPGQSLTLIATANQGSEATYESGFVIDKFPISRPNLTFSTLTVSNMSPEDSSIYLCSVVGDPGRVGWKKETQYFGPGTRLLVL.

This clonotype was seen a few times. The CDR3 region is CSAPGQGMTEAFF. CDR3 bases: TGCAGTGCTCCGGGACAGGGGATGACTGAAGCTTTCTTT. This chain uses TRBV20-1 with TRBJ1-1; the match to TRBD1 covers 10 bases. Germline loops: CDR1 DFQATT, CDR2 SNEGSKA (reference sequence). CDR3 length equals 13 residues. V trimming: 5 bases; J trimming: 5 bases; junction bases outside the gene matches: 5.

Only a few counts were recorded for this clonotype. The chain couples TRBV5-6 to TRBJ2-3; D may be TRBD1 or TRBD2 (6 bases each). Germline CDR1 and CDR2: SGHDT and YYEEEE. CDR3 size: 16 residues. Trimming left V 4 bases short and J 2 bases short, with 17 bases between. CDR3 DNA: TGTGCCAGCAGCGGGACAAGGCGGACTATCACAGATACGCAGTATTTT. Its protein is CASSGTRRTITDTQYF.

V usage is TRBV29-1 and J usage is TRBJ2-1, with 7 bases matching TRBD2. Germline V gene lookup returns CDR1 SQVTM and CDR2 ANQGSEA. There are 16 residues in the CDR3. Trimming took 6 bases from V and 0 from J; bases not matched to a gene: 11. CDR3 protein: CSVANLAVISYNEQFF. CDR3 DNA: TGCAGCGTCGCTAATCTAGCGGTTATCTCCTACAATGAGCAGTTCTTC.

This sequence joins TRBV4-2 and TRBJ2-5; maybe TRBD1 (5 bases). CDR3 length: 18 amino acids. With 0 bases removed from V and 1 base from J, the gap between germline ends came to 18 bases. The germline gives CDR1 LGHNA, CDR2 YNFKEQ. The CDR3 region has the DNA TGTGCCAGCAGCCAAGAATCGGTAGGACCCCAGGGCCAAGAGACCCAGTACTTC. Residues: CASSQESVGPQGQETQYF.

V usage is TRBV9 and J usage is TRBJ1-6, with a weak D call TRBD1 (6 bases). Germline values: CDR1 SGDLS, CDR2 YYNGEE. The V gene lost 6 bases and the J gene lost 9 bases, with 13 bases spanning the gap. This CDR3 spans 13 amino acids. The CDR3 region is CASTRGRGSPLHF. For the CDR3, the DNA is TGTGCCAGCACCAGGGGTAGGGGTTCACCCCTCCACTTT. Full variable domain (missing parts from reference TRBV9 and TRBJ1-6): DSGVTQTPKHLITATGQRVTLRCSPRSGDLSVYWYQQSLDQGLQFLIQYYNGEERAKGNILERFSAQQFPDLHSELNLSSLELGDSALYFCASTRGRGSPLHFGNGTRLTVT.

The chain joins TRBV20-1 to TRBJ1-1; 10 positions agree with TRBD1. Germline V gene lookup returns CDR1 DFQATT and CDR2 SNEGSKA (reference sequence). The CDR3 runs 15 residues. Trimming removed 3 bases from V and 8 bases from J; junction bases left unmatched: 12. Here the CDR3 DNA reads TGCAGTGCTAGGTATCCGGGACAGGGGACATTCGAAGCTTTCTTT. It encodes CSARYPGQGTFEAFF.

The V and J genes are TRBV5-1 and TRBJ2-1; possible D gene TRBD2, 6 bases. The CDR3 has 15 amino acids. Germline CDR1 reads SGHRS; CDR2 reads YFSETQ. V lost 0 bases, J lost 4 bases, and 11 bases lay in between. The CDR3 protein is CASSLGAGMYNEQFF. DNA of the CDR3: TGCGCCAGCAGCTTGGGGGCGGGAATGTACAATGAGCAGTTCTTC.

The chain has TRBV7-6 and TRBJ1-4; TRBD1 agrees at 7 bases. J lost 3 bases, V lost 5 bases, and 9 bases had no gene match. The CDR3 is made up of 16 amino acids. Germline V gives CDR1 SGHVS, CDR2 FNYEAQ. The CDR3 nucleotides are TGTGCCAGCAGCCCCAAACAGGGGATGGCTAATGAAAAACTGTTTTTT. This gives the protein CASSPKQGMANEKLFF. Full variable domain (remainder filled in from reference TRBV7-6 and TRBJ1-4): GAGVSQSPRYKVTKRGQDVALRCDPISGHVSLYWYRQALGQGPEFLTYFNYEAQQDKSGLPNDRFSAERPEGSISTLTIQRTEQRDSAMYRCASSPKQGMANEKLFFGSGTQLSVL.